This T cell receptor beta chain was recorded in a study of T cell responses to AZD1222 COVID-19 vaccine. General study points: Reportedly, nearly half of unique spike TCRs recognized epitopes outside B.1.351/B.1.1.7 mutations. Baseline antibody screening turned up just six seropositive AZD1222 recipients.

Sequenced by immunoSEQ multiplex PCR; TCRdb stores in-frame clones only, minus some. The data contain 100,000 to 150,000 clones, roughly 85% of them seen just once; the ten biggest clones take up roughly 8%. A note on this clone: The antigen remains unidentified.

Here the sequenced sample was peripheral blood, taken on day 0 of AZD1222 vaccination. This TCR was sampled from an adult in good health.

This CDR3 is CASIPPRGSGELFF. The CDR3 region has the DNA TGTGCCAGTATCCCGCCTCGGGGTTCCGGGGAGCTGTTTTTT. The chain carries TRBV19 and TRBJ2-2, with a possible D match to TRBD2 (5 bases). V lost 7 bases to trimming and J lost 6 bases, with 15 bases between them. There are 14 residues in the CDR3. Germline V CDR1 and CDR2: LNHDA, SQIVND (reference sequence).